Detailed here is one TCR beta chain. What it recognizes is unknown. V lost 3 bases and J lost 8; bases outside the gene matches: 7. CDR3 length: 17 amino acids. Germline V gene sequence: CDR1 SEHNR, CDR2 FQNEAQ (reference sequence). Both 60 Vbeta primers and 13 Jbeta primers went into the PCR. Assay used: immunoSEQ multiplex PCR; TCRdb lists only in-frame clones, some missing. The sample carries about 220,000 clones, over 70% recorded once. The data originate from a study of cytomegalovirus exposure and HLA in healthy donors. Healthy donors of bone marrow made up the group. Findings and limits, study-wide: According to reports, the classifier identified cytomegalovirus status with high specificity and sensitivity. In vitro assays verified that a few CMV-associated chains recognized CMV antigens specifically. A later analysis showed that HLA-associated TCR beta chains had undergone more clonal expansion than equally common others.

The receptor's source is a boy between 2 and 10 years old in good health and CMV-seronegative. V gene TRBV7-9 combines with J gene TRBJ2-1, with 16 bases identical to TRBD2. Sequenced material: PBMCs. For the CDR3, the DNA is TGTGCCAGCAGCTTTTCGGGGACTAGCGGGAGGGGAGATGAGCAGTTCTTC. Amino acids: CASSFSGTSGRGDEQFF.